The 3 T cell receptor beta chains listed next were all sequenced from one sample in a study of cytomegalovirus exposure and HLA in healthy donors. Sequencing used immunoSEQ multiplex PCR; TCRdb keeps in-frame clones, though not all of them. Of some 210,000 clones detected, roughly 83% appear once; the ten largest clones hold 4.5% to 6%. The sample comprised PBMCs. These receptors all stem from a young woman in good health and CMV-seronegative.

The chain joins TRBV23-1 to TRBJ2-7; D might be TRBD1 (6 bases). TRBV23-1 is an open reading frame, and its role is uncertain. The CDR3 consists of 14 residues. Trimming left V 3 bases short and J 5 bases short, with 14 bases between. The CDR3 nucleotides are TGCGCCAGCAGTCAGGTGGCAGGGGAAAACGAGCAGTACTTC. Protein product: CASSQVAGENEQYF.

The chain employs TRBV7-2 and TRBJ2-7; TRBD2 matches 12 bases. The length of the CDR3 is 15 residues. Per the germline V gene, CDR1 is SGHTA and CDR2 is FQGNSA. The junction had 3 bases not matched to a gene; V was cut back by 3 bases and J by 3 bases. This CDR3 is CASSFSTSGGYEQYF. The CDR3 DNA reads TGTGCCAGCAGCTTTTCGACTAGCGGGGGCTACGAGCAGTACTTC. The entire variable domain, with the rest obtained from reference TRBV7-2 and TRBJ2-7, is as follows: GAGVSQSPSNKVTEKGKDVELRCDPISGHTALYWYRQSLGQGLEFLIYFQGNSAPDKSGLPSDRFSAERTGGSVSTLTIQRTQQEDSAVYLCASSFSTSGGYEQYFGPGTRLTVT.

This rearrangement joins TRBV5-1 to TRBJ2-2, with D perhaps TRBD1 (6 bases). The CDR3 extends over 15 amino acids. V was cut by 0 bases and J by 4 bases, with 10 bases left in between. Looked up from germline, CDR1 is SGHRS and CDR2 is YFSETQ. CDR3 nucleotides: TGCGCCAGCAGCTTGGATTTAGGGGGCACCGGGGAGCTGTTTTTT. Residues: CASSLDLGGTGELFF.